These T cell receptor beta chains were read from a single sample in a study of blood T cell repertoires in COVID-19. Generated by immunoSEQ multiplex PCR, the TCRdb table keeps only in-frame clones and is missing some. The sample holds about 150,000 clones, approximately 81% seen once. Sequences were obtained from peripheral blood. The source is a man younger than 35 with active or convalescent COVID-19. Each CDR3 is given with its conserved first and last residue. A D gene is named only where the DNA matches it firmly. The listing skips clone size in some rows; elsewhere it reads once, few, many or a size class.

V gene	D gene	J gene	clone size	CDR3 protein	CDR3 DNA
TRBV13	NA	TRBJ1-6	NA	CASSLSYRTSSYNSPLHF	TGTGCCAGCAGCTTATCATACAGGACGAGCTCCTATAATTCACCCCTCCACTTT
TRBV18	TRBD1	TRBJ2-7	NA	CASSQSRRGQGYEQYF	TGTGCCAGCTCCCAATCAAGGCGGGGACAGGGATACGAGCAGTACTTC
TRBV5-6	NA	TRBJ1-2	NA	CASSKQVQYGYTF	TGTGCCAGCAGCAAACAGGTTCAATATGGCTACACCTTC
TRBV6-2/TRBV6-3	NA	TRBJ1-3	NA	CASSIRGTSGNTIYF	TGTGCCAGCAGCATCAGGGGCACCTCTGGAAACACCATATATTTT
TRBV7-2	TRBD2	TRBJ2-7	once	CASSREREGRFFYEQYF	TGTGCCAGCAGCCGGGAGAGGGAGGGCCGGTTCTTCTACGAGCAGTACTTC
TRBV2	NA	TRBJ1-1	NA	CASSVEGVTEAFF	TGTGCCAGCAGTGTGGAGGGCGTGACTGAAGCTTTCTTT
TRBV7-9	TRBD2	TRBJ2-1	NA	CASSLAETSVNEQFF	TGTGCCAGCAGCTTAGCTGAGACTAGCGTCAATGAGCAGTTCTTC
TRBV2	TRBD1	TRBJ2-5	once	CASEGQNKRTQYF	TGTGCCAGCGAGGGACAGAATAAGAGAACCCAGTACTTC
TRBV27	NA	TRBJ2-7	NA	CASSLSQGVQYF	TGTGCCAGCAGTTTAAGTCAGGGCGTGCAGTACTTC
TRBV29-1	TRBD1	TRBJ2-1	NA	CSVPPLGGMGTGGTYNEQFF	TGCAGCGTACCACCCCTGGGCGGCATGGGGACAGGGGGCACATACAATGAGCAGTTCTTC
TRBV7-6	TRBD2	TRBJ2-1	few	CASSPGTSGGDNEQFF	TGTGCCAGCAGCCCGGGGACTAGCGGGGGGGACAATGAGCAGTTCTTC
TRBV2	NA	TRBJ1-4	many	CASSPSSTEEKLFF	TGTGCCAGCAGCCCATCCTCGACAGAAGAAAAACTGTTTTTT
TRBV7-9	TRBD1	TRBJ1-2	NA	CASRGQGADGYTF	TGTGCCAGCAGGGGTCAGGGGGCGGATGGCTACACCTTC
TRBV18	TRBD2	TRBJ2-5	NA	CASSPLGTSGKETQYF	TGTGCCAGCTCACCACTTGGGACTAGCGGCAAAGAGACCCAGTACTTC
TRBV5-1	NA	TRBJ1-2	NA	CASSPVIGQDTTNYGYTF	TGCGCCAGCAGCCCCGTTATTGGACAAGACACAACTAACTATGGCTACACCTTC
TRBV3-1/TRBV3-2	TRBD1	TRBJ1-6	NA	CASSPGQPNSPLHF	TGTGCCAGCAGCCCGGGACAGCCCAATTCACCCCTCCACTTT
TRBV5-8	NA	TRBJ2-7	NA	CASSLRASRVEQYF	TGTGCCAGCAGCTTGAGGGCGTCGAGGGTCGAGCAGTACTTC
TRBV7-2	NA	TRBJ1-6	NA	CASSFGTLNNSPLHF	TGTGCCAGCAGCTTCGGGACACTTAATAATTCACCCCTCCACTTT
TRBV10-3	NA	TRBJ1-4	NA	CAISESGGSGEKLFF	TGTGCCATCAGTGAGTCGGGAGGGTCTGGAGAAAAACTGTTTTTT
TRBV9	NA	TRBJ2-5	NA	CASSVGVGGGETQYF	TGTGCCAGCAGCGTAGGAGTCGGCGGTGGGGAGACCCAGTACTTC
TRBV18	NA	TRBJ1-5	NA	CASSPYDISNQPQHF	TGTGCCAGCTCACCTTATGACATTAGCAATCAGCCCCAGCATTTT
TRBV6-2/TRBV6-3	TRBD1	TRBJ2-1	once	CASSLGQGASDEQFF	TGTGCCAGCAGCCTTGGACAGGGGGCTTCTGATGAGCAGTTCTTC
TRBV7-2	NA	TRBJ1-4	NA	CASSPPGEKLFF	TGTGCCAGCAGCCCCCCCGGGGAAAAACTGTTTTTT
TRBV5-6	TRBD2	TRBJ2-5	NA	CASSLRTSGSGTQYF	TGTGCCAGCAGCTTGAGGACTAGCGGGAGTGGGACCCAGTACTTC
TRBV27	TRBD1	TRBJ1-5	once	CASRGTGVGQPQHF	TGTGCCAGCAGAGGTACAGGGGTGGGTCAGCCCCAGCATTTT
TRBV2	TRBD1	TRBJ2-1	NA	CASSRLTGDNEQFF	TGTGCCAGCAGTCGACTTACAGGGGACAATGAGCAGTTCTTC
TRBV18	NA	TRBJ2-3	few	CASSPPERGDTQYF	TGTGCCAGCTCACCACCGGAGAGGGGGGATACGCAGTATTTT
TRBV6-5	TRBD1	TRBJ1-2	NA	CASSRDRGRLGYTF	TGTGCCAGCAGTCGGGACAGGGGAAGGCTCGGCTACACCTTC
TRBV19	TRBD1	TRBJ2-7	NA	CASSSRQGLSYEQYF	TGTGCCAGTAGTTCCAGACAGGGTCTTTCCTACGAGCAGTACTTC
TRBV4-2	NA	TRBJ1-1	NA	CASSQGVGGPNTEAFF	TGTGCCAGCAGCCAAGGCGTGGGGGGACCGAACACTGAAGCTTTCTTT
TRBV5-1	TRBD1	TRBJ1-4	NA	CASTSGGSEKLFF	TGCGCCAGCACCTCAGGGGGCAGTGAAAAACTGTTTTTT
TRBV19	NA	TRBJ2-1	NA	CASSIDAGRNEQFF	TGTGCCAGTAGTATAGACGCGGGCCGGAATGAGCAGTTCTTC
TRBV29-1	NA	TRBJ2-1	NA	CSVEEPNGGRTYNEQFF	TGCAGCGTTGAAGAACCGAACGGGGGGCGCACCTACAATGAGCAGTTCTTC
TRBV5-1	NA	TRBJ1-6	NA	CASSLVPGAFNSPLHF	TGCGCCAGCAGCTTGGTGCCAGGGGCTTTCAATTCACCCCTCCACTTT
TRBV2	NA	TRBJ1-3	NA	CASSPRNTIYF	TGTGCCAGCAGCCCCAGAAACACCATATATTTT
TRBV5-1	NA	TRBJ2-3	NA	CASSLVGQGLLTDTQYF	TGCGCCAGCAGCTTGGTTGGGCAGGGGTTACTCACAGATACGCAGTATTTT
TRBV5-1	TRBD1	TRBJ1-3	few	CASSSGTAGNTIYF	TGCGCCAGCAGCTCCGGGACAGCTGGAAACACCATATATTTT
TRBV11-2	TRBD2	TRBJ2-1	NA	CASSLVSGVSNEQFF	TGTGCCAGCAGCTTAGTTAGCGGGGTTTCTAATGAGCAGTTCTTC
TRBV6-2/TRBV6-3	NA	TRBJ1-2	NA	CASSLGGYTF	TGTGCCAGCAGTCTCGGGGGCTACACCTTC
TRBV19	NA	TRBJ2-1	NA	CASSPRGYNEQFF	TGTGCCAGTAGTCCACGAGGCTACAATGAGCAGTTCTTC
TRBV19	TRBD2	TRBJ2-1	NA	CASSIQLAGGGRREQFF	TGTGCCAGTAGTATACAACTAGCGGGAGGAGGGCGGCGCGAGCAGTTCTTC
TRBV11-1	NA	TRBJ2-7	NA	CASSLAAGAIYEQYF	TGTGCCAGCAGCTTAGCTGCGGGCGCGATTTACGAGCAGTACTTC